These 25 T cell receptor beta chains came from one sample sequenced in a study of blood T cell repertoires in COVID-19. Some clones are missing from TCRdb's copy, which holds only in-frame ones; the method was immunoSEQ multiplex PCR. Found here are about 100,000 clones, over 65% of them singletons; the top ten hold around 13%. Sample: peripheral blood. The origin of the receptors is a human donor in a cohort sampled during active COVID-19.

The table lists this clone with a few counts. The chain joins TRBV5-1 to TRBJ1-2; 10 nucleotides align to TRBD1. V lost 4 bases, J lost 7 bases, and 7 bases stayed unmatched. This CDR3 contains 14 residues. CDR1 SGHRS and CDR2 YFSETQ come from the germline V gene. CDR3 nucleotide sequence: TGCGCCAGCAGCACGGGACAGGGGCCTTCTGGCTACACCTTC. Translation: CASSTGQGPSGYTF.

CDR3 DNA sequence: TGTGCCAGCAGCCCTCGGGGGGTGGGGGCCTCCTACAATGAGCAGTTCTTC. The encoded protein is CASSPRGVGASYNEQFF. This chain connects TRBV7-9 to TRBJ2-1; a possible D gene is TRBD2 (7 bases). V was pared by 5 bases and J by 0 bases, with 17 bases between. The CDR3 has 17 amino acids. CDR1 and CDR2 (germline): SEHNR, FQNEAQ (reference sequence).

This sequence joins TRBV20-1 and TRBJ1-2, with D unresolved. V was cut by 8 bases and J by 8 bases, with 9 bases left in between. There are 9 residues in the CDR3. CDR1 and CDR2 (germline): DFQATT, SNEGSKA (reference sequence). The CDR3 reads CSPRWGYTF. CDR3 coding DNA: TGCAGTCCACGGTGGGGCTACACCTTC.

The rearrangement uses TRBV12-3 or TRBV12-4 and TRBJ2-1, with a weak D call TRBD2 (5 bases). The V end was cut by 7 bases, the J end by 6 bases, with 10 bases between. The length of the CDR3 is 12 residues. CDR3: CASTYRGNEQFF. The CDR3 nucleotides read TGTGCCAGCACCTATCGGGGCAATGAGCAGTTCTTC.

V usage is TRBV9 and J usage is TRBJ2-1; D not resolved. Germline-derived CDR1 and CDR2 are SGDLS and YYNGEE. The CDR3 totals 16 residues. Deletions cut 0 bases from V and 3 bases from J, with 13 bases between. CDR3 DNA: TGTGCCAGCAGCGTAGAACCACTAAGAAACTACAATGAGCAGTTCTTC. Translating gives CASSVEPLRNYNEQFF.

V is TRBV27 and J is TRBJ1-2; 8 positions match TRBD1. Trimming cost V 5 bases and J 2 bases; bases outside gene matches: 1. This CDR3 spans 13 amino acids. Germline values: CDR1 MNHEY, CDR2 SMNVEV (reference sequence). The CDR3 nucleotides are TGTGCCAGCAGTGGACAGGGAAACTATGGCTACACCTTC. Amino acid sequence: CASSGQGNYGYTF.

This chain joins TRBV5-4 and TRBJ1-1; tentative D call: TRBD1 (5 bases). Per the germline V gene, CDR1 is SGHNT and CDR2 is YYREEE (reference sequence). The CDR3 contains 16 residues. The V end was cut by 4 bases, the J end by 4 bases, with 20 bases between. The CDR3 DNA reads TGTGCCAGCAGCCCGGCCACCCAAGGAGGGACCACTGAAGCTTTCTTT. This sequence encodes CASSPATQGGTTEAFF.

V is TRBV5-1 and J is TRBJ2-3; D may be TRBD1 (6 bases). Trimming took off 5 bases at V and 3 bases at J, with 16 bases between the two ends. This CDR3 is 15 amino acids long. The germline gives CDR1 SGHRS, CDR2 YFSETQ. The CDR3, as DNA: TGCGCCAGCAGAGGAACAGGGAAAGTAACAGATACGCAGTATTTT. As protein: CASRGTGKVTDTQYF.

The chain couples TRBV5-4 to TRBJ1-4; 8 nucleotides match TRBD1. Trimming removed 3 bases from V and 2 bases from J; junction bases left unmatched: 0. Germline assignment: CDR1 SGHNT and CDR2 YYREEE (reference sequence). The CDR3 has 14 amino acids. This CDR3 reads CASSYRGTNEKLFF. The DNA of the CDR3 is TGTGCCAGCAGCTACAGGGGGACTAATGAAAAACTGTTTTTT.

For the CDR3, the DNA is TGTGCCAGCAGGACCGGGACTTCGGGAAACACCATATATTTT. Translation: CASRTGTSGNTIYF. The chain employs TRBV7-9 and TRBJ1-3; D may be TRBD1 (5 bases). The CDR3 runs to 14 residues. Germline-derived CDR1 and CDR2 are SEHNR and FQNEAQ (reference sequence). Between the trimmed V and J ends, which lost 6 bases and 4 bases, there was a span of 13 bases.

The J gene is TRBJ2-2, the V gene TRBV19; TRBD1 matches 7 bases. The germline CDR1 and CDR2 sequences are LNHDA and SQIVND (reference sequence). The CDR3 is made up of 14 amino acids. Trimming cost V 5 bases and J 7 bases; bases outside gene matches: 7. The CDR3 loop is CASSPRQGFGELFF. DNA of the CDR3: TGTGCCAGTAGTCCCAGACAGGGTTTCGGGGAGCTGTTTTTT. Supplemented by reference TRBV19 and TRBJ2-2, the full variable domain reads DGGITQSPKYLFRKEGQNVTLSCEQNLNHDAMYWYRQDPGQGLRLIYYSQIVNDFQKGDIAEGYSVSREKKESFPLTVTSAQKNPTAFYLCASSPRQGFGELFFGEGSRLTVL.

This clone was found once. The J gene is TRBJ2-2, the V gene TRBV5-4; no reliable D call. CDR1 SGHNT and CDR2 YYREEE come from the germline V gene (reference sequence). Deletions cut 1 base from V and 4 bases from J, with 11 bases between. This CDR3 has 15 residues. CDR3 protein: CASSLQLWATGELFF. Written as DNA, the CDR3 is TGTGCCAGCAGCTTGCAGTTGTGGGCCACCGGGGAGCTGTTTTTT.

The sample holds one count of this clone. The chain uses TRBV6-5 and TRBJ1-1; a possible D gene is TRBD1 (5 bases). Germline CDR1 MNHEY, CDR2 SVGAGI. Trimming left V 6 bases short and J 0 bases short, with 8 bases between. The CDR3 totals 13 residues. CDR3 DNA sequence: TGTGCCAGCAGGACGACAGTGAACACTGAAGCTTTCTTT. Residues: CASRTTVNTEAFF.

Only one count was recorded for this clone. This sequence joins TRBV5-6 and TRBJ2-5, with TRBD1 identical over 8 bases. In germline, CDR1 is SGHDT, CDR2 YYEEEE. V lost 1 base, J lost 5 bases, and 4 bases stayed unmatched. This CDR3 spans 14 amino acids. CDR3 loop: CASSLRQGAETQYF. In nucleotides, the CDR3 is TGTGCCAGCAGCTTGAGGCAGGGGGCTGAGACCCAGTACTTC.

V gene TRBV6-6 combines with J gene TRBJ1-5; 7 nucleotides match TRBD1. The CDR3 loop spans 16 amino acids. With 2 bases clipped from V and 6 bases from J, the junction kept 10 bases outside the gene matches. Germline V gene sequence: CDR1 MNHNY, CDR2 SVGAGI (reference sequence). This CDR3 is CASSYGIGDRAQPQHF. The CDR3, as DNA: TGTGCCAGCAGTTACGGGATAGGGGACAGAGCTCAGCCCCAGCATTTT.

The V call is TRBV6-5, the J call TRBJ2-1; 8 bases fit TRBD2. The length of the CDR3 is 15 residues. With 2 bases clipped from V and 6 bases from J, the junction kept 6 bases outside the gene matches. Germline CDR1 reads MNHEY; CDR2 reads SVGAGI. The CDR3, as DNA: TGTGCCAGCAGTTACCGGGGGGGGGACTTCAATGAGCAGTTCTTC. Its protein product is CASSYRGGDFNEQFF.

This clone was counted a single time. The chain combines TRBV12-5 with TRBJ2-3, with TRBD2 matching 8 bases. Germline V CDR1 and CDR2: LGHNT, FRNRAP. This CDR3 spans 16 amino acids. V gave up 5 bases and J gave up 8 bases; unmatched junction bases: 15. The CDR3 coding sequence is TGTGCTAGTGGTCGGGCGGAGAGCGGGGGATGGGGTACGCAGTATTTT. Translating gives CASGRAESGGWGTQYF.

V is TRBV10-3 and J is TRBJ2-4; D ambiguous. The CDR3 has 13 residues. Per germline, CDR1 ENHRY and CDR2 SYGVKD. The germline V and J ends were trimmed by 10 bases and 0 bases, with 10 bases remaining between them. CDR3 loop: CATSPLAKNIQYF. The DNA for the CDR3 is TGTGCCACCTCTCCGTTAGCCAAAAACATTCAGTACTTC.

The V and J genes are TRBV18 and TRBJ1-1; 8 bases fit TRBD1. V was pared by 0 bases and J by 6 bases, with 6 bases of the junction left unmatched. This CDR3 has 15 amino acids. Germline V gene sequence: CDR1 KGHSH, CDR2 LQKENI. CDR3 nucleotide sequence: TGTGCCAGCTCACCACCATCCCCGGGACAGGCTGAAGCTTTCTTT. Protein product: CASSPPSPGQAEAFF. Drawing the rest from reference TRBV18 and TRBJ1-1, the complete variable domain is NAGVMQNPRHLVRRRGQEARLRCSPMKGHSHVYWYRQLPEEGLKFMVYLQKENIIDESGMPKERFSAEFPKEGPSILRIQQVVRGDSAAYFCASSPPSPGQAEAFFGQGTRLTVV.

This chain connects TRBV3-1 (or the pseudogene TRBV3-2) to TRBJ1-5; a possible D gene is TRBD1 (6 bases). This CDR3 spans 15 amino acids. Germline assignment: CDR1 LGHDT and CDR2 YNNKEL (reference sequence). V lost 4 bases and J 1 base, leaving 11 bases between the germline ends. CDR3 sequence: CASSPQGKSNQPQHF. As DNA, the CDR3 is TGTGCCAGCAGCCCGCAGGGGAAAAGCAATCAGCCCCAGCATTTT.

The chain links TRBV16 to TRBJ1-1; 7 nucleotides agree with TRBD1. The CDR3 consists of 14 residues. Trimming took 4 bases from V and 2 from J; bases not matched to a gene: 4. Germline-derived CDR1 and CDR2 are KGHSY and FQNENV. In nucleotides, the CDR3 is TGTGCCAGCAGCCTCGACAGGGCTAACACTGAAGCTTTCTTT. This sequence encodes CASSLDRANTEAFF.

The J gene is TRBJ1-5, the V gene TRBV10-2; tentative D call: TRBD1 (5 bases). CDR1 and CDR2 (germline): WSHSY, SAAADI. The CDR3 spans 13 residues. V lost 7 bases, J lost 3 bases, and 10 bases lay in between. The CDR3 loop reads CASTDSYNQPQHF. The CDR3 DNA reads TGCGCCAGCACTGACAGTTACAATCAGCCCCAGCATTTT.

Note on this clone: A much bigger clone sits one base away, suggesting this may be a read error. The same CDR3 can be traced to other DNA sequences in this sample. The V and J genes are TRBV9 and TRBJ1-3, with no clear D. The CDR3 extends over 15 amino acids. Germline values: CDR1 SGDLS, CDR2 YYNGEE. V lost 3 bases to trimming and J lost 0 bases, with 10 bases between them. CDR3 in amino acids: CASSGTGNSGNTIYF. For the CDR3, the DNA is TGTGCCAGCAGCGGGACGGGGAACTCTGGAAACACCATATATTTT. The full variable domain, with the rest looked up from reference TRBV9 and TRBJ1-3, is DSGVTQTPKHLITATGQRVTLRCSPRSGDLSVYWYQQSLDQGLQFLIQYYNGEERAKGNILERFSAQQFPDLHSELNLSSLELGDSALYFCASSGTGNSGNTIYFGEGSWLTVV.

The chain joins TRBV6-4 to TRBJ2-7; 11 bases agree with TRBD2. The V gene end was trimmed by 10 bases and the J gene end by 0 bases; junction bases not matched to a gene: 14. This CDR3 region has 17 residues. The germline V gene has CDR1 MRHNA and CDR2 SNTAGT. The CDR3 here is CATPGLAVNLSSYEQYF. The CDR3 coding sequence is TGTGCCACCCCGGGACTAGCGGTAAACCTCAGCTCCTACGAGCAGTACTTC.

This rearrangement joins TRBV5-1 to TRBJ1-1, with D possibly being TRBD1 (6 bases). This CDR3 is 16 amino acids long. V lost 3 bases, J lost 0 bases, and 15 bases lay in between. The V gene's germline CDR1 is SGHRS and CDR2 YFSETQ. CDR3: CASSYGTTAMNTEAFF. DNA of the CDR3: TGCGCCAGCAGCTATGGGACAACAGCAATGAACACTGAAGCTTTCTTT.